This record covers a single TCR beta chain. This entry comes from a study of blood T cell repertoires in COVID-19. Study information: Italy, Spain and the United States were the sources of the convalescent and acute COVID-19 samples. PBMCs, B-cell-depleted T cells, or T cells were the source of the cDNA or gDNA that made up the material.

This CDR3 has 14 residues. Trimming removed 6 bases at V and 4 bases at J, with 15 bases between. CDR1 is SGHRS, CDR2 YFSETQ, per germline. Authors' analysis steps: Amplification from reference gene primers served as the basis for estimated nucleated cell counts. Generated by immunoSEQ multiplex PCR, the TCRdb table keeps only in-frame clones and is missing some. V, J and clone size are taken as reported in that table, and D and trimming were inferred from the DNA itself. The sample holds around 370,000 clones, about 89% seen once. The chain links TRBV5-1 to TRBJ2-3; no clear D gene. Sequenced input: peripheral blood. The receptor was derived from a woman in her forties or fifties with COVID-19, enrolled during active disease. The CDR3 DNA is TGCGCCAGCAATTTCCGCGATCTCCCAGATACGCAGTATTTT. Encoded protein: CASNFRDLPDTQYF.